The entry below describes one T cell receptor (beta chain). The sample is drawn from a study of blood T cell repertoires in COVID-19. Study-wide context: Italy, Spain and the United States were the sources of the convalescent and acute COVID-19 samples. T cells, B-cell-depleted T cells, or PBMCs provided the cDNA or gDNA that served as material.

As originally analysed: By means of reference gene primer amplification, nucleated cell counts were estimated. TCRdb keeps only in-frame clones here, not all; method: immunoSEQ multiplex PCR. The DNA was the basis for D and trimming; V, J and clone size are from that table. The sample has roughly 30,000 clones; about two thirds are singletons. The V gene lost 6 bases and the J gene lost 4 bases, with 16 bases spanning the gap. The CDR3 extends over 15 amino acids. Germline assignment: CDR1 MNHEY and CDR2 SVGAGI. The genes are TRBV6-5 and TRBJ1-3, with a possible D match to TRBD1 (5 bases). The sequenced sample was peripheral blood. The TCR sequence derives from a boy between 2 and 10 years old with active or convalescent COVID-19. The CDR3 protein is CASSLHGGRGNTIYF. The CDR3 DNA reads TGTGCCAGCAGCCTACACGGGGGTAGGGGAAACACCATATATTTT.